This T cell receptor beta chain was recovered during a study of T cell repertoires in cytomegalovirus infection. The wider study: Recently identified HLA-C-restricted CMV epitopes were among the peptides used. Indications of both CMV infection and matching HLA type were provided by public TCR beta signatures. Study results and caveats: Carriers of CMV plus the relevant HLA were identified by cumulative public TCR beta family frequency. The response measured ex vivo was dominated by TCR beta clonotypes (HLA-C-restricted and CMV-specific).

The length of the CDR3 is 15 residues. CDR1 and CDR2 (germline): KGHSH, LQKENI. The V and J ends lost 0 bases and 0 bases respectively, with 7 bases between them. As to this clonotype: Its antigen is currently unknown.

TCRdb independently ran MiXCR on the reads; one entry per CDR3 protein. In the table there are about half a million distinct CDR3 sequences, around a third of which are singletons. This chain connects TRBV18 to TRBJ2-3; D is ambiguous. Material: cultured PBMCs, obtained from culture after CMV antigen stimulation. The TCR comes from a human donor in good health (CMV status not recorded). Some clones in this sample may be carry-over from other donors' samples. The chain's CDR3 is CASSPPASSTDTQYF. CDR3 in DNA: TGTGCCAGCTCACCACCAGCATCTAGCACAGATACGCAGTATTTT.